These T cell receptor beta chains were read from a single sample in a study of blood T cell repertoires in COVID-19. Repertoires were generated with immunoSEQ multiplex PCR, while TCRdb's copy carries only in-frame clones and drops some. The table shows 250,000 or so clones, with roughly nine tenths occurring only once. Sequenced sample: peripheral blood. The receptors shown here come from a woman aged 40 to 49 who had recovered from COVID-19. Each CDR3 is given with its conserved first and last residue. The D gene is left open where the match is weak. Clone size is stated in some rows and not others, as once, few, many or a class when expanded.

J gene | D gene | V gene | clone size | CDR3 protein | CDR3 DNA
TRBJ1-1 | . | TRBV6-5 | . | CASSTEGNTEAFF | TGTGCCAGCAGCACGGAGGGGAACACTGAAGCTTTCTTT
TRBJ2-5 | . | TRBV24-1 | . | CATSERDRQETQYF | TGTGCCACCAGTGAGCGGGACAGACAAGAGACCCAGTACTTC
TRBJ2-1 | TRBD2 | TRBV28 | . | CASSPELGGVVNEQFF | TGTGCCAGCAGCCCCGAGCTCGGGGGGGTTGTCAATGAGCAGTTCTTC
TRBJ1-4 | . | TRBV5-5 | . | CASSSGGDEKLFF | TGTGCCAGCAGCTCGGGAGGGGATGAAAAACTGTTTTTT
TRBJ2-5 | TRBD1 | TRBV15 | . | CATSRDGSTGQETQYF | TGTGCCACCAGCAGAGATGGGTCGACAGGGCAAGAGACCCAGTACTTC
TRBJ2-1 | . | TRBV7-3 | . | CASSSTRRVAHEQFF | TGTGCCAGCAGCTCTACTCGACGGGTGGCCCATGAGCAGTTCTTC
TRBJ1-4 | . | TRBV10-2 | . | CASTPTPSEKLFF | TGCGCCAGCACCCCAACCCCCAGCGAGAAACTGTTTTTT
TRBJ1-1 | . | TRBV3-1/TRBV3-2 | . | CASSQEAGRGSPGAFF | TGTGCCAGCAGCCAAGAGGCGGGTAGAGGGAGCCCCGGAGCTTTCTTT
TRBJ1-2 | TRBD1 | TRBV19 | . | CASSIQTGDGYTF | TGTGCCAGTAGTATTCAGACAGGGGATGGCTACACCTTC
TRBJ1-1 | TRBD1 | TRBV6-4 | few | CASSATTGHSEAFF | TGTGCCAGCAGTGCGACGACAGGGCACAGTGAAGCTTTCTTT
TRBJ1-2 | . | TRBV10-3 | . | CAISGNGELGYTF | TGTGCCATCAGTGGAAACGGGGAACTTGGCTACACCTTC
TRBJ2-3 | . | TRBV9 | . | CASSVVGPHGLADTQYF | TGTGCCAGCAGCGTAGTGGGGCCACACGGTTTGGCAGATACGCAGTATTTT
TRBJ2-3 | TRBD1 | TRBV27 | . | CASTLRQGRTDTQYF | TGTGCCAGCACCCTCCGACAGGGGAGGACAGATACGCAGTATTTT
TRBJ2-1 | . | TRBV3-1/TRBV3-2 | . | CASSQVMRASSYNEQFF | TGTGCCAGCAGCCAAGTTATGAGGGCGAGCTCCTACAATGAGCAGTTCTTC
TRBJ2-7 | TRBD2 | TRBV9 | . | CASSGTSGGAAYEQYF | TGTGCCAGCAGCGGTACTAGCGGGGGGGCCGCCTACGAGCAGTACTTC
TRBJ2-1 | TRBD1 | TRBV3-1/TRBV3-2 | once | CASSPQGVSEQFF | TGTGCCAGCAGCCCCCAGGGGGTGAGTGAGCAGTTCTTC
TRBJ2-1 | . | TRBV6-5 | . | CASSYGRGASEQFF | TGTGCCAGCAGTTACGGGAGGGGGGCAAGTGAGCAGTTCTTC
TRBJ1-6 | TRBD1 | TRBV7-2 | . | CASSLGDRYNSPLHF | TGTGCCAGCAGCTTAGGGGACAGGTATAATTCACCCCTCCACTTT
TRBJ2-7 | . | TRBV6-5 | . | CASSYFGLSHEQYF | TGTGCCAGCAGTTATTTCGGGTTGTCCCACGAGCAGTACTTC
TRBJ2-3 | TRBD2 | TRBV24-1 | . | CATSDGASGLTDTQYF | TGTGCCACCAGTGATGGGGCTAGCGGACTCACAGATACGCAGTATTTT
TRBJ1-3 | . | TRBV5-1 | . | CASSPPTVTGNTIYF | TGCGCCAGCAGCCCGCCGACAGTCACGGGAAACACCATATATTTT
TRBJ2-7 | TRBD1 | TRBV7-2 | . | CASKAGTGYHEQYF | TGTGCCAGCAAGGCCGGGACAGGGTATCACGAGCAGTACTTC
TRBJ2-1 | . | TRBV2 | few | CASLRPTLDNEQFF | TGTGCCAGTCTGAGACCAACGCTAGACAATGAGCAGTTCTTC
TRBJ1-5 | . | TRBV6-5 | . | CASSFTGTAQPQHF | TGTGCCAGCAGTTTCACAGGGACGGCTCAGCCCCAGCATTTT
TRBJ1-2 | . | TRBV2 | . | CASSPNGHLTNYGYTF | TGTGCCAGCAGTCCGAATGGACATCTTACTAACTATGGCTACACCTTC